This T cell receptor beta chain was documented in a study of T cells after yellow fever vaccination. V was cut by 2 bases and J by 5 bases, with 12 bases left in between. Germline V gene lookup returns CDR1 MGHRA and CDR2 YSYEKL. The CDR3 runs to 14 residues. From the 5' RACE reads, TCRdb called clonotypes with MiXCR, one entry per CDR3 protein. The sample holds some 200,000 distinct CDR3 sequences, roughly 3% seen once. General observations from the study: Within FACS-sorted repertoires, abundant clonotypes contaminating from the bulk population could be present.

This clonotype was detected ten times or more. Its antigen remains unidentified. The sample in question was CD4+ T cells sorted from PBMCs, obtained 10 days after the yellow fever booster vaccination. The receptor was isolated from a man between 18 and 35 years old who received the YFV17D yellow fever vaccine. This chain uses TRBV4-1 with TRBJ2-5; D is unresolved. CDR3 residues: CASSQNIRWETQYF. The CDR3 bases are TGCGCCAGCAGCCAAAACATACGTTGGGAGACCCAGTACTTC.